These 4 T cell receptor beta chains originate from one sample sequenced in a study of response to subunit inactivated influenza vaccine. TCRdb reprocessed the RT-PCR reads via MiXCR and lists one record per CDR3 protein. The sample shows about 570,000 distinct CDR3 sequences, 11% of them seen only once. The data also belong to a second study, concerning T cells expressing NK-cell markers. According to that study: Scientists made TCR beta cDNA using 5'RACE template switching with UMIs.

The sample consisted of PBMCs from blood, taken on the day of vaccination. The receptors shown here come from a man aged 50 to 59 who received an inactivated influenza vaccine.

This clonotype has just a few counts. This chain joins TRBV12-3 or TRBV12-4 and TRBJ2-2; D may be TRBD1 (6 bases). This CDR3 has 15 residues. V was pared by 5 bases and J by 3 bases, with 13 bases between. This chain's CDR3 is CASSPRTAYTGELFF. The CDR3 nucleotides are TGTGCCAGCAGTCCCCGGACAGCCTACACCGGGGAGCTGTTTTTT.

This clonotype was seen many times. An end of the junction does not agree with germline; a read error may underlie this. The chain carries TRBV20-1 and TRBJ2-1; D possibly corresponds to TRBD1 (7 bases). Germline V lookup: CDR1 DFQATT, CDR2 SNEGSKA (reference sequence). This CDR3 is 13 amino acids long. The DNA for the CDR3 is TGCAGTGCTAGAGGGCAGGGGGGATACGGGTCGATCTTC. Translating it yields CSARGQGGYGSIF.

The J gene is TRBJ2-7, the V gene TRBV5-5; possible D gene TRBD2, 5 bases. CDR1 SGHKS and CDR2 YYEKEE come from the germline V gene (reference sequence). V was pared by 4 bases and J by 3 bases, with 14 bases between. The CDR3 length is 14 residues. CDR3 region: CASSRLDGNYEQYF. CDR3 DNA sequence: TGTGCCAGCAGCCGGTTAGACGGGAACTACGAGCAGTACTTC. The variable domain in full, completed from reference TRBV5-5 and TRBJ2-7, reads DAGVTQSPTHLIKTRGQQVTLRCSPISGHKSVSWYQQVLGQGPQFIFQYYEKEERGRGNFPDRFSARQFPNYSSELNVNALLLGDSALYLCASSRLDGNYEQYFGPGTRLTVT.

This clonotype was seen a few times. The chain combines TRBV7-9 with TRBJ2-7; the match to TRBD2 covers 11 bases. Germline V CDR1 and CDR2: SEHNR, FQNEAQ (reference sequence). The CDR3 sequence is 17 residues long. Trimming took 5 bases from V and 0 from J; bases not matched to a gene: 9. The CDR3 DNA reads TGTGCCAGCAGCCGGAACTTGGGACTAGCGGACTCCTACGAGCAGTACTTC. Translating it yields CASSRNLGLADSYEQYF.